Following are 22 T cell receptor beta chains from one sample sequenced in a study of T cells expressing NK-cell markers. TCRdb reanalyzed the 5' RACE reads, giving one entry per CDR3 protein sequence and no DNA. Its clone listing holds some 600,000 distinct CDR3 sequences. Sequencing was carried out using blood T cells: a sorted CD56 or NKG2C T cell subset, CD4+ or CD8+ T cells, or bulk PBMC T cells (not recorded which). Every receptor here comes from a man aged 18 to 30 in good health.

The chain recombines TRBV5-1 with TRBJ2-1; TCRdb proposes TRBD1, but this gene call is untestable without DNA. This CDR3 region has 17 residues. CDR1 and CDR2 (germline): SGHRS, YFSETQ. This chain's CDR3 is CASSLTRGESSYNEQFF.

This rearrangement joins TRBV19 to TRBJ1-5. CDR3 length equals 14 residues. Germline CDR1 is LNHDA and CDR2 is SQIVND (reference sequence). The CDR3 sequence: CASSGGIGDQPQHF.

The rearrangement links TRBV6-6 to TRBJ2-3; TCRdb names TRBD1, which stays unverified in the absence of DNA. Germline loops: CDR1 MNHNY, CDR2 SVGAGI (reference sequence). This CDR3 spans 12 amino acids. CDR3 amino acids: CASDRGADTQYF.

The chain's CDR3 is CASSGENSYEQYF. V gene TRBV6-5 combines with J gene TRBJ2-7. CDR1 is MNHEY and CDR2 is SVGAGI in the germline V gene. The CDR3 loop spans 13 amino acids.

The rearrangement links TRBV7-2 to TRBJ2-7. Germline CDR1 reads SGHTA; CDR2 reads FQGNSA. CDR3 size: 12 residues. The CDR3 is CASSLISSEQYF. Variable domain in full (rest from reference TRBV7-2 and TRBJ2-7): GAGVSQSPSNKVTEKGKDVELRCDPISGHTALYWYRQSLGQGLEFLIYFQGNSAPDKSGLPSDRFSAERTGGSVSTLTIQRTQQEDSAVYLCASSLISSEQYFGPGTRLTVT.

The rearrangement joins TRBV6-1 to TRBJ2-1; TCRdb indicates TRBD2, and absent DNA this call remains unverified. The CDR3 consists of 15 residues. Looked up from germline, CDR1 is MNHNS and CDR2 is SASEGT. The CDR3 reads CASSSVGEGPNEQFF.

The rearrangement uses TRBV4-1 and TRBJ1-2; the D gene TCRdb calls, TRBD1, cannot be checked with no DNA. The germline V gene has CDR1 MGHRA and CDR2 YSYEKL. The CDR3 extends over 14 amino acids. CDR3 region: CASTRQGSVDGYTF.

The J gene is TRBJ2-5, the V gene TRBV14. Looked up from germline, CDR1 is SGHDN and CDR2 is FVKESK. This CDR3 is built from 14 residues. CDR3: CASSFGSYQETQYF.

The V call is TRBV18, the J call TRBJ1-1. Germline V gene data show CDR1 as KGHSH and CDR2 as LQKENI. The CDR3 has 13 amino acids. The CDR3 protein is CASHIGRNTEAFF.

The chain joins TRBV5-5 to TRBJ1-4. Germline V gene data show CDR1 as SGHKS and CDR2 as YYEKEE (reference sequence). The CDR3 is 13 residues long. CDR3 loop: CASGSTSNEKLFF. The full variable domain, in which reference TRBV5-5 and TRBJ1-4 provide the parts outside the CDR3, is DAGVTQSPTHLIKTRGQQVTLRCSPISGHKSVSWYQQVLGQGPQFIFQYYEKEERGRGNFPDRFSARQFPNYSSELNVNALLLGDSALYLCASGSTSNEKLFFGSGTQLSVL.

CDR3 residues: CASSFGQGNVGNQPQHF. The chain carries TRBV12-3 or TRBV12-4 and TRBJ1-5; TCRdb gives TRBD1 as the D gene, but with no DNA this cannot be confirmed. The CDR3 contains 17 residues.

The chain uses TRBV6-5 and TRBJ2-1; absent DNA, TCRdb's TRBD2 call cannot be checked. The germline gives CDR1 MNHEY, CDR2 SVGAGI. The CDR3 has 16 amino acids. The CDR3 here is CASRNPGLAGGNEQFF.

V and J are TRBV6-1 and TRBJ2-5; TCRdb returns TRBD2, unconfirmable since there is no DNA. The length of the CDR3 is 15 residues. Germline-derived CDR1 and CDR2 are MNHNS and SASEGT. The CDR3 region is CATLGTSGRRETQYF.

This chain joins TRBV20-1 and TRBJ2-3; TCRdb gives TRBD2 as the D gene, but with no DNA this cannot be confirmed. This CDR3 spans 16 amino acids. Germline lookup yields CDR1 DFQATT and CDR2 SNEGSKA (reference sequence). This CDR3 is CSAPTLAWGYTDTQYF.

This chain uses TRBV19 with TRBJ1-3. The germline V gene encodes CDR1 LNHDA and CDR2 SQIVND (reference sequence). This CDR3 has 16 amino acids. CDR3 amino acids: CASSTDPRSSGNTIYF. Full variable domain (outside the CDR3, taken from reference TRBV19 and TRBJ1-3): DGGITQSPKYLFRKEGQNVTLSCEQNLNHDAMYWYRQDPGQGLRLIYYSQIVNDFQKGDIAEGYSVSREKKESFPLTVTSAQKNPTAFYLCASSTDPRSSGNTIYFGEGSWLTVV.

The CDR3 spells CSASGGGFTTEAFF. The chain joins TRBV20-1 to TRBJ1-1; TCRdb's D gene call, TRBD1, goes unchecked for lack of DNA. In germline, CDR1 is DFQATT, CDR2 SNEGSKA (reference sequence). The CDR3 length is 14 residues.

The CDR3 region is CASSETGDQYNEQFF. The rearrangement joins TRBV7-9 to TRBJ2-1; the D call of TRBD1 rests on TCRdb alone, since no DNA is present to check it. The CDR3 extends over 15 amino acids. Germline-derived CDR1 and CDR2 are SEHNR and FQNEAQ (reference sequence).

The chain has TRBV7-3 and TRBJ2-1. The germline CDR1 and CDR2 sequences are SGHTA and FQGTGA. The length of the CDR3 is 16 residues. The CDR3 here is CASSLSPGRTSNEQFF.

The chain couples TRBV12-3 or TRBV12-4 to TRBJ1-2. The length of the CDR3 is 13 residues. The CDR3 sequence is CASSLQANYGYTF.

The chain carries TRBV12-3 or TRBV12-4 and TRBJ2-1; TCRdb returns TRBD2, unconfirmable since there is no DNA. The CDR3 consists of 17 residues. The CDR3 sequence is CASLGGLDPSSYNEQFF.

CDR3 residues: CASRARGVGGTGELFF. This rearrangement joins TRBV9 to TRBJ2-2; TCRdb selects TRBD2, and the lack of DNA leaves this call unchecked. The CDR3 sequence is 16 residues long. In germline, CDR1 is SGDLS, CDR2 YYNGEE.

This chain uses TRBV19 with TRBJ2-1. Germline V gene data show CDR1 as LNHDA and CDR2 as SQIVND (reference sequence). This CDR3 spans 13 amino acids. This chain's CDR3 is CASSITFNNEQFF.